The 12 T cell receptor beta chains reported below all come from one sample, sequenced in a study of Ad26.COV2.S vaccination and SARS-CoV-2 variants. The treatment: around 19 received Ad26.COV2.S at low or high dose, single or two shots; 5 received placebo; per-sample allocation not given. Vaccine and placebo recipients were sampled on day 63 after the first injection. The repertoire was sequenced with immunoSEQ multiplex PCR; TCRdb's copy has only in-frame clones and lacks some. The data contain over 250,000 clones, 80% to 90% of them singletons. This material consisted of peripheral blood, taken in a trial of Ad26.COV2.S vaccine versus placebo. Receptor source: a person between 18 and 59 years old who received the Ad26.COV2.S COVID-19 vaccine or a placebo.

The rearrangement joins TRBV7-9 to TRBJ2-1; D gene ambiguous. CDR1 is SEHNR and CDR2 is FQNEAQ in the germline V gene (reference sequence). V was trimmed by 1 base and J by 8 bases, leaving 3 bases between them. The CDR3 is 11 residues long. The CDR3 is CASSLEDEQFF. Written as DNA, the CDR3 is TGTGCCAGCAGCTTAGAGGATGAGCAGTTCTTC.

The chain combines TRBV4-1 with TRBJ1-6; 7 bases line up with TRBD1. The V gene end was trimmed by 5 bases and the J gene end by 7 bases; junction bases not matched to a gene: 5. CDR3 length: 14 residues. CDR1 and CDR2 (germline): MGHRA, YSYEKL. This CDR3 is CASSAGTENSPLHF. As DNA, the CDR3 is TGCGCCAGCAGCGCCGGGACAGAAAATTCACCCCTCCACTTT.

CDR3 amino acids: CASSGRLPGNSPLHF. In nucleotides, the CDR3 is TGTGCCAGCAGTGGAAGACTGCCCGGCAATTCACCCCTCCACTTT. J is TRBJ1-6 and V is TRBV2; D call uncertain. Germline CDR1 SNHLY, CDR2 FYNNEI. With 4 bases removed from V and 7 bases from J, the gap between germline ends came to 14 bases. This CDR3 is built from 15 residues.

The V and J genes are TRBV7-2 and TRBJ2-5, with TRBD2 as a possible D gene (5 bases). The CDR3 loop spans 16 amino acids. Germline-derived CDR1 and CDR2 are SGHTA and FQGNSA. The germline V and J ends were trimmed by 1 base and 0 bases, with 12 bases remaining between them. The CDR3 nucleotides read TGTGCCAGCAGCTTAGGGTTTCGGGGTCACCAAGAGACCCAGTACTTC. Encoded protein: CASSLGFRGHQETQYF.

V gene TRBV5-4 combines with J gene TRBJ1-1; D might be TRBD1 (6 bases). CDR1 and CDR2 (germline): SGHNT, YYREEE (reference sequence). With 2 bases removed from V and 1 base from J, the gap between germline ends came to 9 bases. The CDR3 consists of 14 residues. The CDR3: CASSFQGGNTEAFF. The DNA for the CDR3 is TGTGCCAGCAGCTTCCAAGGGGGGAACACTGAAGCTTTCTTT.

The chain carries TRBV24-1 and TRBJ2-1, with TRBD2 as a possible D gene (6 bases). V lost 7 bases and J lost 8, with 17 bases in between. The CDR3 extends over 14 amino acids. The germline V gene has CDR1 KGHDR and CDR2 SFDVKD. The CDR3 DNA reads as TGTGCCACCAGCCGAGCGGGTTACGGGGATGAGCAGTTCTTC. Its protein product is CATSRAGYGDEQFF.

In nucleotides, the CDR3 is TGTGCCAGCAGTTACTTAGCGGGGGACTACGAGCAGTACTTC. Its protein product is CASSYLAGDYEQYF. The V call is TRBV6-6, the J call TRBJ2-7; 9 nucleotides line up with TRBD2. CDR1 and CDR2 from the germline V gene are MNHNY and SVGAGI (reference sequence). V gave up 1 base and J gave up 3 bases; unmatched junction bases: 1. The CDR3 consists of 14 residues.

The chain has TRBV2 and TRBJ2-5, with 9 positions matching TRBD2. Germline trimming cut 2 bases from V and 1 base from J; bases unmatched to any gene: 5. Germline-derived CDR1 and CDR2 are SNHLY and FYNNEI. This CDR3 has 16 amino acids. CDR3 nucleotides: TGTGCCAGCAGTGAAATGGGCGGGAGGGCCCAAGAGACCCAGTACTTC. Its protein is CASSEMGGRAQETQYF.

This clone appeared a few times. The chain is built from TRBV6-5 and TRBJ1-6; 10 nucleotides match TRBD1. The trim removed 6 bases at V and 7 bases at J, leaving 3 bases unmatched. There are 14 residues in the CDR3. CDR1 and CDR2 (germline): MNHEY, SVGAGI. The CDR3 reads CASRGGQGNSPLHF. Here the CDR3 DNA reads TGTGCCAGCAGAGGGGGACAGGGGAATTCACCCCTCCACTTT.

The chain has TRBV11-2 and TRBJ2-1; tentatively, D is TRBD1 or TRBD2 (5 bases each). The CDR3 is 13 amino acids. From germline, CDR1 is SGHAT and CDR2 FQNNGV. Trimming removed 5 bases at V and 8 bases at J, with 13 bases between. The CDR3 here is CASSQGPRDEQFF. The CDR3 coding sequence is TGTGCCAGCAGCCAGGGACCAAGGGATGAGCAGTTCTTC.

CDR3 DNA sequence: TGTGCCAGCAGCCCACAGGAAGACTATGGCTACACCTTC. Translating it yields CASSPQEDYGYTF. The chain couples TRBV7-2 to TRBJ1-2; D possibly corresponds to TRBD1 (5 bases). V dropped 5 bases and J dropped 3 bases, with 10 bases sitting between them. This CDR3 has 13 amino acids. CDR1 and CDR2 (germline): SGHTA, FQGNSA.

This clone was observed a few times. The chain uses TRBV28 and TRBJ2-6; D ambiguous. CDR1 is MDHEN and CDR2 is SYDVKM in the germline V gene. The CDR3 is made up of 15 amino acids. The V end was cut by 6 bases, the J end by 0 bases, with 9 bases between. Here the CDR3 reads CASRPESSGANVLTF. The CDR3 region has the DNA TGTGCCAGCAGGCCTGAGTCCTCTGGGGCCAACGTCCTGACTTTC.